The count of the clone carrying this TCR beta chain is one. Its antigen is unknown. The data stem from a study of T cell responses to AZD1222 COVID-19 vaccine. The method was immunoSEQ multiplex PCR; TCRdb's version includes in-frame clones alone and lacks a portion of them. The data show roughly 45,000 clones, with approximately 80% seen just once and roughly 6.6% held by the top ten. General study findings and limits: There were repertoire samples only from the period after the peak T cell response. Seropositive status at baseline applied to only a handful of AZD1222 recipients. Among vaccine-associated CD4 TCRs, coverage spanned spike, with dominance at 160-218 and 743-854.

V was pared by 2 bases and J by 3 bases, with 11 bases between. This CDR3 region has 14 residues. Germline values: CDR1 MNHEY, CDR2 SVGEGT. The receptor was isolated from an adult in good health. The rearrangement links TRBV6-2 or TRBV6-3 to TRBJ2-7; D not certain. Sequences were derived from peripheral blood, sampled on day 0 of AZD1222 vaccination. This chain's CDR3 is CASSYPTLSYEQYF. CDR3 bases: TGTGCCAGCAGTTACCCGACTTTGAGCTACGAGCAGTACTTC.